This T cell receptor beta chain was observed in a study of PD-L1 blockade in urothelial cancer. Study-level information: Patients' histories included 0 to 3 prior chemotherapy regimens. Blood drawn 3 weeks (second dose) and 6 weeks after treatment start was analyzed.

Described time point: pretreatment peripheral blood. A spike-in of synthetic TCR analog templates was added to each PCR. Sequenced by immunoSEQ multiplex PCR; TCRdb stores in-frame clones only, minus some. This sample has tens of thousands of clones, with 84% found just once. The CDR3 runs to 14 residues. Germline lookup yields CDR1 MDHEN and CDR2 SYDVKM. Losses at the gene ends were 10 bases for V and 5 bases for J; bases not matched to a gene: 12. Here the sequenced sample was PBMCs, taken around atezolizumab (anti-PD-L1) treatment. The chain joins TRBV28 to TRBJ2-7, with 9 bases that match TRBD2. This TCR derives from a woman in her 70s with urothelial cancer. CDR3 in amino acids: CATITASGNNEQYF. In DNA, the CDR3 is TGTGCCACCATTACGGCTAGCGGGAACAACGAGCAGTACTTC. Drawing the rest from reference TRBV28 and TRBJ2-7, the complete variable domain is DVKVTQSSRYLVKRTGEKVFLECVQDMDHENMFWYRQDPGLGLRLIYFSYDVKMKEKGDIPEGYSVSREKKERFSLILESASTNQTSMYLCATITASGNNEQYFGPGTRLTVT.